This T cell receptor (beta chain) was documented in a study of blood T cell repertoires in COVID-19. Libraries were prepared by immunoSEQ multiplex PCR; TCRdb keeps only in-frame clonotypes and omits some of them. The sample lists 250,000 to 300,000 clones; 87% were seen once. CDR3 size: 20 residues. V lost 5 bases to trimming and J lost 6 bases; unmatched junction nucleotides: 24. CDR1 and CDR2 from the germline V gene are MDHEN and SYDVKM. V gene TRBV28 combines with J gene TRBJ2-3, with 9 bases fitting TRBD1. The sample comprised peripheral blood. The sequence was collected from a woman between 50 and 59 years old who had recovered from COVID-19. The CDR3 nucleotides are TGTGCCAGCAGTGGGACAGGGTCCCTGGCCGGGAGGATCGCTCTTGATACGCAGTATTTT. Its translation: CASSGTGSLAGRIALDTQYF. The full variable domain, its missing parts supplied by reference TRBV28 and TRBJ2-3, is DVKVTQSSRYLVKRTGEKVFLECVQDMDHENMFWYRQDPGLGLRLIYFSYDVKMKEKGDIPEGYSVSREKKERFSLILESASTNQTSMYLCASSGTGSLAGRIALDTQYFGPGTRLTVL.